Following are 21 T cell receptor beta chains from one sample sequenced in a study of blood T cell repertoires in COVID-19. Produced via immunoSEQ multiplex PCR; TCRdb's table is partial and in-frame only. This sample has approximately 260,000 clones, with under 85% found just once. Sequenced: peripheral blood. These receptors were obtained from a woman in her forties with active or convalescent COVID-19.

The chain employs TRBV27 and TRBJ1-6; 11 bases align to TRBD1. Germline CDR1 and CDR2: MNHEY and SMNVEV (reference sequence). This CDR3 region has 16 residues. J lost 10 bases, V lost 5 bases, and 10 bases had no gene match. CDR3 sequence reads: CASSTGQGVIGSPLHF. The CDR3 region has the DNA TGTGCCAGCAGTACGGGACAGGGGGTAATAGGGTCACCCCTCCACTTT.

This clone has only a few counts. The V and J genes are TRBV18 and TRBJ2-1, with 11 bases identical to TRBD2. J lost 6 bases, V lost 4 bases, and 8 bases had no gene match. Germline lookup yields CDR1 KGHSH and CDR2 LQKENI. The length of the CDR3 is 16 residues. This chain's CDR3 is CASSRLTSGATNEQFF. DNA for the CDR3: TGTGCCAGCTCACGGTTGACTAGCGGGGCCACCAATGAGCAGTTCTTC.

This clone occurred a few times. The chain uses TRBV3-1 (or the pseudogene TRBV3-2) and TRBJ1-1, with D unresolved. The germline CDR1 and CDR2 sequences are LGHDT and YNNKEL (reference sequence). The CDR3 is made up of 14 amino acids. Trimming shortened V by 1 base and J by 2 bases, and 8 bases separated the two germline ends. In nucleotides, the CDR3 is TGTGCCAGCAGCCAAGTCGCGGGAAACACTGAAGCTTTCTTT. This sequence encodes CASSQVAGNTEAFF.

The table lists this clone with many counts. V usage is TRBV5-4 and J usage is TRBJ1-4; D possibly corresponds to TRBD1 (5 bases). V shed 2 bases and J shed 0 bases, with 11 bases lying between them. CDR3 size: 16 residues. From germline, CDR1 is SGHNT and CDR2 YYREEE (reference sequence). This chain's CDR3 is CASSFFTGSTNEKLFF. In DNA, the CDR3 is TGTGCCAGCAGCTTCTTCACAGGATCAACTAATGAAAAACTGTTTTTT.

The chain recombines TRBV7-9 with TRBJ1-4, with 9 bases fitting TRBD1. Germline V lookup: CDR1 SEHNR, CDR2 FQNEAQ (reference sequence). With 4 bases clipped from V and 8 bases from J, the junction kept 8 bases outside the gene matches. There are 15 residues in the CDR3. The CDR3 region has the DNA TGTGCCAGCAGCTACCCCGGGACAGGGAAAGAAAAACTGTTTTTT. This encodes CASSYPGTGKEKLFF.

The CDR3 loop is CSVERTGANEAQYF. CDR3 in DNA: TGCAGCGTTGAAAGGACAGGGGCAAATGAGGCGCAGTATTTT. The rearrangement joins TRBV29-1 to TRBJ2-3; 9 positions agree with TRBD1. The CDR3 length is 14 residues. The germline CDR1 and CDR2 sequences are SQVTM and ANQGSEA. J lost 10 bases, V lost 2 bases, and 10 bases had no gene match.

V gene TRBV27 combines with J gene TRBJ2-2, with 11 bases lining up with TRBD1. The V segment lost 5 bases and the J segment 5 bases; nucleotides outside the gene matches: 7. CDR3 length: 16 amino acids. CDR1 MNHEY and CDR2 SMNVEV come from the germline V gene (reference sequence). The CDR3 coding sequence is TGTGCCAGCAGTCGTTGGGGGACAGGGGGGACCGGGGAGCTGTTTTTT. It is translated as CASSRWGTGGTGELFF.

The J gene is TRBJ2-1, the V gene TRBV3-1 (or the pseudogene TRBV3-2); 13 nucleotides align to TRBD2. V dropped 4 bases and J dropped 3; count of bases not matched to a gene: 3. Germline assignment: CDR1 LGHDT and CDR2 YNNKEL (reference sequence). There are 16 residues in the CDR3. CDR3 region: CASSLRLAGGYNEQFF. The CDR3 bases are TGTGCCAGCAGCCTCCGACTAGCGGGGGGCTACAATGAGCAGTTCTTC.

The chain recombines TRBV3-1 (or the pseudogene TRBV3-2) with TRBJ1-2; TRBD1 aligns across 10 bases. Losses at the gene ends were 4 bases for V and 7 bases for J; bases not matched to a gene: 6. Germline V gene data show CDR1 as LGHDT and CDR2 as YNNKEL (reference sequence). CDR3 size: 14 residues. DNA of the CDR3: TGTGCCAGCAGCCCAGGACAGGGGGTCGTTGGCTACACCTTC. Translation: CASSPGQGVVGYTF.

The V and J genes are TRBV24-1 and TRBJ2-5; possibly TRBD1 for D (6 bases). The CDR3 is 15 amino acids. Germline V gene sequence: CDR1 KGHDR, CDR2 SFDVKD. Trimming took off 4 bases at V and 0 bases at J, with 11 bases between the two ends. CDR3 sequence reads: CATSDPDRNQETQYF. The DNA for the CDR3 is TGTGCCACCAGTGACCCGGACAGAAACCAAGAGACCCAGTACTTC.

The gene calls are TRBV19 and TRBJ1-1; D is perhaps TRBD1 (6 bases). Germline V gene data show CDR1 as LNHDA and CDR2 as SQIVND (reference sequence). This CDR3 comprises 13 residues. V was trimmed by 9 bases and J by 1 base, leaving 12 bases between them. CDR3 in amino acids: CASLQGTNTEAFF. The CDR3, as DNA: TGTGCCAGCCTGCAGGGGACGAACACTGAAGCTTTCTTT.

In regard to this clone: Its ends do not fully match the called genes, so a read error is possible. This sequence joins TRBV11-3 and TRBJ2-1, with TRBD1 identical over 8 bases. Per germline, CDR1 SGHNT and CDR2 YENEEA. This CDR3 contains 15 residues. The chain's CDR3 is CASSVDRGPYNEQFF. The CDR3 DNA reads TGTGCCAGCAGCGTAGACAGGGGTCCCTACAATGAGCAGTTCTTC.

This rearrangement joins TRBV19 to TRBJ2-2, with no clear D. The V gene's germline CDR1 is LNHDA and CDR2 SQIVND (reference sequence). V was cut by 1 base and J by 7 bases, with 13 bases left in between. The CDR3 loop spans 15 amino acids. The CDR3 DNA is TGTGCCAGTAGTATAGGAGCCAAATCGGGCGGGGAGCTGTTTTTT. Translated: CASSIGAKSGGELFF.

CDR3 region: CASSPPPGNTEAFF. The CDR3 region has the DNA TGCGCCAGCAGCCCTCCTCCAGGGAACACTGAAGCTTTCTTT. V usage is TRBV5-1 and J usage is TRBJ1-1; D gene uncertain. The CDR3 loop spans 14 amino acids. The V end lost 4 bases, the J end lost 1 base, and 11 bases lay between the germline ends. The germline gives CDR1 SGHRS, CDR2 YFSETQ.

The gene calls are TRBV3-1 (or the pseudogene TRBV3-2) and TRBJ1-1; D unclear. The V end was cut by 4 bases, the J end by 3 bases, with 9 bases between. The CDR3 is made up of 13 amino acids. Germline CDR1 and CDR2: LGHDT and YNNKEL (reference sequence). CDR3 loop: CASSRKLDTEAFF. The DNA of the CDR3 is TGTGCCAGCAGCCGTAAACTGGACACTGAAGCTTTCTTT.

The V and J genes are TRBV7-9 and TRBJ1-5, with 7 bases identical to TRBD1. The length of the CDR3 is 14 residues. Germline V lookup: CDR1 SEHNR, CDR2 FQNEAQ (reference sequence). The V gene end was trimmed by 3 bases and the J gene end by 7 bases; junction bases not matched to a gene: 6. CDR3 region: CASSLEGARQPQHF. CDR3 DNA: TGTGCCAGCAGCTTGGAGGGGGCGCGACAGCCCCAGCATTTT.

The J gene is TRBJ2-5, the V gene TRBV5-1, with a weak D call TRBD1 (6 bases). V was pared by 0 bases and J by 1 base, with 13 bases between. Germline loops: CDR1 SGHRS, CDR2 YFSETQ. The CDR3 has 16 residues. CDR3 sequence (DNA): TGCGCCAGCAGCTTGGAGGGGGACACTTTCCAAGAGACCCAGTACTTC. Translating gives CASSLEGDTFQETQYF.

This chain connects TRBV5-1 to TRBJ2-1; 13 positions match TRBD2. Germline V gene lookup returns CDR1 SGHRS and CDR2 YFSETQ. There are 16 residues in the CDR3. V trimming: 4 bases; J trimming: 8 bases; junction bases outside the gene matches: 9. The CDR3 loop reads CASSPETSGGIDEQFF. CDR3 nucleotides: TGCGCCAGCAGCCCCGAGACTAGCGGGGGGATCGATGAGCAGTTCTTC.

This chain joins TRBV7-8 and TRBJ1-3; D gene ambiguous. The CDR3 has 14 amino acids. Trimming removed 1 base from V and 1 base from J, with 5 bases in between. Germline CDR1 SGHVS, CDR2 FQNEAQ. The CDR3 spells CASSLGQSGNTIYF. The DNA of the CDR3 is TGTGCCAGCAGCTTAGGCCAGTCTGGAAACACCATATATTTT.

This rearrangement joins TRBV6-4 to TRBJ2-7; D is uncertain. This CDR3 has 13 residues. CDR1 is MRHNA and CDR2 is SNTAGT in the germline V gene. CDR3 nucleotides: TGTACCGCGGATGAGGTAAGCTCCTACGAGCAGTACTTC. Its protein product is CTADEVSSYEQYF.

The V and J genes are TRBV6-4 and TRBJ1-1; D unclear. Trimming removed 6 bases from V and 0 bases from J, with 8 bases in between. The germline V gene has CDR1 MRHNA and CDR2 SNTAGT. There are 13 residues in the CDR3. The DNA for the CDR3 is TGTGCCAGCAGGTCCACATTGAACACTGAAGCTTTCTTT. Translation gives CASRSTLNTEAFF.